This T cell receptor (beta chain) was sequenced for a study of chemoradiotherapy in HPV16-positive cancers. This CDR3 is 15 amino acids long. In germline, CDR1 is SGHNT, CDR2 YENEEA. The ends were cut back, 1 base at V and 3 bases at J, with 13 bases in the middle. Measured with immunoSEQ multiplex PCR; TCRdb has only the in-frame clones, and not every one. This table holds 750 to 950 clones, 25% to 35% found once. The chain carries TRBV11-3 and TRBJ2-7; D remains unclear. The sequence derives from a human donor with HPV-associated anogenital cancer. The specimen was taken from a patient who underwent chemoradiotherapy. The CDR3 loop reads CASSLGIGSYYEQYF. The CDR3 DNA follows: TGTGCCAGCAGCTTAGGTATCGGGTCCTACTACGAGCAGTACTTC.